The clone carrying this TCR beta chain has only one observation. Trimming cost V 6 bases and J 1 base, with 15 bases left between them. CDR1 and CDR2 (germline): LNHDA, SQIVND (reference sequence). CDR3 length equals 15 residues. These data originate in a study of glioma-infiltrating T cells after dendritic cell vaccination. The wider study: Between about 2002 and 2013, patients got autologous tumor lysate-pulsed dendritic cell vaccines.

Fresh-frozen tumor tissue and more than two years of survival data were available for all. Profiled with immunoSEQ multiplex PCR; TCRdb holds only in-frame clones, not every one. The sample holds about 87,000 clones; around nine tenths are singletons and the top ten take 3.2%. Sequences were derived from blood, sampled before dendritic cell vaccination. The sequence was obtained from a human donor with glioblastoma. V gene TRBV19 combines with J gene TRBJ2-5; D unclear. CDR3 region: CASSSDTPTQETQYF. CDR3 DNA: TGTGCCAGTAGCTCTGACACGCCGACCCAAGAGACCCAGTACTTC.